This T cell receptor beta chain derives from a study of identical twins. The length of the CDR3 is 15 residues. In germline, CDR1 is DFQATT, CDR2 SNEGSKA (reference sequence). V dropped 0 bases and J dropped 6; count of bases not matched to a gene: 7. TCRdb ran MiXCR on the 5' RACE reads and lists one entry per CDR3 protein. In the table there are roughly 720,000 distinct CDR3 sequences, around a sixth of which are singletons. These data are also associated with another study on T cells expressing NK-cell markers. Per that study: Underlying the TCR beta repertoires were sorted CD3+CD56+NKG2C+, CD3+CD56+NKG2C- and CD3+CD56-NKG2C+ T cells. The contribution of dominant NKG2C+ clonotypes to CD8+ T cells in a handful of donors was roughly 1.0-7.5%. The same clonotypes also predominated in the CD3+CD56-NKG2C+ fraction of a handful of donors.

Sequencing was performed on PBMCs. The rearrangement links TRBV20-1 to TRBJ2-1, with 8 bases identical to TRBD2. The receptor was isolated from a woman aged 18-30 years in good health. The CDR3: CSARDTGGGFNEQFF. As DNA, the CDR3 is TGCAGTGCTAGAGATACCGGGGGGGGGTTCAATGAGCAGTTCTTC.